Sequencing of this T cell receptor beta chain was carried out in a study of cytomegalovirus exposure and HLA in healthy donors. Study-wide findings and caveats: It was 150 to 200 TCR beta chains that were listed as cytomegalovirus-associated. No immune exposure information besides CMV serostatus was available.

Donors consisted of healthy bone marrow donors. The trim removed 8 bases at V and 2 bases at J, leaving 7 bases unmatched. Germline loops: CDR1 MNHEY, CDR2 SVGAGI. The CDR3 spans 15 residues. Both 60 Vbeta primers and 13 Jbeta primers went into the PCR. The authors' processing: About 10 million of tens of millions of unique TCR beta chains were shared, per a later count. Measured with immunoSEQ multiplex PCR; TCRdb has only the in-frame clones, and not every one. That table furnishes V, J and clone size, whereas the DNA furnished D and trimming. The sample comprises about 100,000 clones, 79% of which are singletons, and approximately 4.1% rests with the top ten. As regards this clone: Its cognate antigen is unknown.

The rearrangement uses TRBV6-5 and TRBJ2-3; TRBD2 matches 10 bases. The sequencing sample was made of PBMCs. The clonotype originates from a female donor in good health and CMV-seropositive. This chain's CDR3 is CASGLGLAITDTQYF. The DNA of the CDR3 is TGTGCCAGCGGGCTGGGACTAGCGATCACAGATACGCAGTATTTT.